Below, 18 T cell receptor beta chains from the same sample are listed, as sequenced in a study of tumor-infiltrating lymphocytes in primary liver carcinoma. For blood RNA, unsorted whole blood served as the source, and germline DNA was extracted too. From 500 ng of total RNA, TCR beta-specific cDNA was reverse-transcribed using a constant-region primer. A slightly modified ARM-PCR protocol with three nested multiplex PCR rounds produced these TCR beta libraries. A C-beta reverse primer and TRBV1-TRBV30 forward primers served in each of the first two PCR rounds, at about 10 cycles apiece. In TCRdb, the multiplex PCR reads were re-called with MiXCR into one record per CDR3 protein. The sample has 330,000 or so distinct CDR3 sequences, less than 70% seen once; the top ten hold 5.5% to 8%. The specimen sequenced was peripheral blood. These receptors all stem from a man between 40 and 49 years old with primary liver carcinoma and hepatitis B virus infection.

This clonotype is medium-sized. This chain connects TRBV11-2 to TRBJ2-3; 7 bases map to TRBD1. Germline CDR1 is SGHAT and CDR2 is FQNNGV. CDR3 length: 16 amino acids. J lost 4 bases, V lost 4 bases, and 11 bases had no gene match. This CDR3 reads CASSSIGGKDADTQYF. CDR3 nucleotide sequence: TGTGCCAGCAGCTCGATAGGGGGCAAAGATGCAGATACGCAGTATTTT.

This chain joins TRBV11-1 and TRBJ2-7; D is ambiguous. Germline CDR1 is SGHAT and CDR2 is FQDESV (reference sequence). The CDR3 runs to 15 residues. V lost 5 bases to trimming and J lost 0 bases, with 14 bases between them. Here the CDR3 DNA reads TGTGCCAGCAGCAACACGGAAAAAATCTCCTACGAGCAGTACTTC. As protein: CASSNTEKISYEQYF.

For this clonotype: One end of the junction fails to match germline, which may point to a read error. The rearrangement uses TRBV11-2 and TRBJ2-5; possible D gene TRBD1, 6 bases. Germline assignment: CDR1 SGHAT and CDR2 FQNNGV. The CDR3 is made up of 14 amino acids. CDR3 sequence: CASSLEGGTETQYF. CDR3 DNA sequence: TGTGCCAGCAGCTTAGAAGGGGGTACCGAGACCCAATACTTC.

About this clonotype itself: The junction departs from the called germline gene at one end, perhaps through a read error. The rearrangement uses TRBV4-1 and TRBJ1-6, with no clear D. CDR3 length: 14 residues. Per germline, CDR1 MGHRA and CDR2 YSYEKL. Here the CDR3 DNA reads TGCCCCAGCAGCCAAGGGCCACCCACTCCACCCCTCCACTTT. Translating gives CPSSQGPPTPPLHF.

On this clonotype itself: This clone may be a read error of a much larger clone one base away. The chain is built from TRBV6-6 and TRBJ1-3; no firm D call. The germline gives CDR1 MNHNY, CDR2 SVGAGI (reference sequence). There are 16 residues in the CDR3. CDR3 region: CGSSGGRRFSGNTIYF. CDR3 nucleotide sequence: TGTGGCAGCAGTGGAGGCCGGCGGTTCTCTGGAAACACCATATATTTT.

Concerning this clonotype: Lacking the conserved final phenylalanine or tryptophan, this CDR3 likely reflects a read error. The chain is built from TRBV5-4 and TRBJ1-2, with D perhaps TRBD1 (5 bases). This CDR3 spans 14 amino acids. V lost 1 base to trimming and J lost 3 bases, with 10 bases between them. Germline-derived CDR1 and CDR2 are SGHNT and YYREEE (reference sequence). DNA for the CDR3: TGTGCCAGCAGCTTGTTAACAGGAGACTATGGCTACACCCTC. This gives the protein CASSLLTGDYGYTL.

J is TRBJ2-4 and V is TRBV29-1; possible D gene TRBD2, 6 bases. CDR1 SQVTM and CDR2 ANQGSEA come from the germline V gene. This CDR3 has 15 amino acids. Trimming shortened V by 6 bases and J by 0 bases, and 15 bases separated the two germline ends. The CDR3 nucleotides read TGCAGCGTCGGGACCGGGAGTTTAGCCAAAAACATTCAGTACTTC. Encoded protein: CSVGTGSLAKNIQYF.

Turning to this clonotype: Given the absence of the conserved phenylalanine or tryptophan at the CDR3 end, a read error is likely. The V and J genes are TRBV11-2 and TRBJ2-7, with D possibly matching TRBD1 (6 bases). Trimming removed 5 bases from V and 2 bases from J, with 16 bases in between. The CDR3 is made up of 15 amino acids. Germline CDR1 SGHAT, CDR2 FQNNGV. CDR3 coding DNA: TGTGCCAGCAGCCTAAATCCGGGACATACCTACGAGCAGTACTTA. Translating gives CASSLNPGHTYEQYL.

The rearrangement links TRBV4-2 to TRBJ2-3; possible D gene TRBD1, 5 bases. V lost 3 bases, J lost 0 bases, and 13 bases lay in between. Germline values: CDR1 LGHNA, CDR2 YNFKEQ. This CDR3 is built from 16 residues. CDR3 in DNA: TGTGCCAGCAGCCAGGAAAATAGGGGCAGCACAGATACGCAGTATTTT. Residues: CASSQENRGSTDTQYF.

V and J are TRBV5-1 and TRBJ2-1; D unclear. V was cut by 4 bases and J by 6 bases, with 14 bases left in between. The germline V gene has CDR1 SGHRS and CDR2 YFSETQ. The CDR3 loop spans 14 amino acids. The CDR3 sequence is CASSLALSGNEQFF. CDR3 sequence (DNA): TGCGCCAGCAGCCTGGCATTATCGGGCAATGAGCAGTTCTTC.

With regard to this clonotype: Mismatch with germline at one junction end may stem from a read error. The chain combines TRBV11-2 with TRBJ2-7; 8 bases are a match to TRBD1. CDR3 size: 17 residues. Germline assignment: CDR1 SGHAT and CDR2 FQNNGV. The CDR3 reads CASSLDVSGQGSYEQYF. The CDR3, as DNA: TGTGCCAGCAGCTTGGATGTAAGTGGACAGGGATCCTACGAGCAGTACTTT.

About this clonotype: The CDR3 carries no conserved terminal phenylalanine or tryptophan, so it likely arises from a read error. The rearrangement uses TRBV11-2 and TRBJ2-7; D gene uncertain. CDR3 length equals 16 residues. Germline CDR1 SGHAT, CDR2 FQNNGV. The CDR3 DNA reads TGTGCCAGCAACTTAGCTCCAGATACAGTGTCCTACGAGCAGTACTTA. It codes for CASNLAPDTVSYEQYL.

The chain couples TRBV11-2 to TRBJ1-2, with 7 bases aligning to TRBD1. The germline V gene encodes CDR1 SGHAT and CDR2 FQNNGV. This CDR3 is 15 amino acids long. V lost 6 bases and J lost 8; bases outside the gene matches: 15. The CDR3 protein is CASRNVQDRNFGYTF. As DNA, the CDR3 is TGTGCCAGCAGAAACGTCCAGGACAGGAACTTCGGCTACACCTTC.

This chain connects TRBV5-1 to TRBJ1-1; D is perhaps TRBD1 (5 bases). Germline V gene sequence: CDR1 SGHRS, CDR2 YFSETQ. V lost 2 bases, J lost 2 bases, and 16 bases lay in between. This CDR3 has 16 residues. The CDR3 sequence is CASSLAATGDNTEAFF. Here the CDR3 DNA reads TGCGCCAGCAGCTTAGCAGCTACAGGAGATAACACTGAAGCTTTCTTT. The full variable domain, rest sourced from reference TRBV5-1 and TRBJ1-1, is KAGVTQTPRYLIKTRGQQVTLSCSPISGHRSVSWYQQTPGQGLQFLFEYFSETQRNKGNFPGRFSGRQFSNSRSEMNVSTLELGDSALYLCASSLAATGDNTEAFFGQGTRLTVV.

This clonotype showed up just once. CDR3 in DNA: TGTGCCACGGGGTTGGGGGCGGGAGAGGCAGATACGCAGTATTTT. Its protein product is CATGLGAGEADTQYF. The chain recombines TRBV10-3 with TRBJ2-3; perhaps TRBD2 as D (7 bases). This CDR3 comprises 15 residues. Per the germline V gene, CDR1 is ENHRY and CDR2 is SYGVKD. V lost 10 bases, J lost 4 bases, and 21 bases lay in between.

The V and J genes are TRBV10-3 and TRBJ1-1; D remains unclear. The germline gives CDR1 ENHRY, CDR2 SYGVKD. The CDR3 extends over 15 amino acids. V dropped 0 bases and J dropped 1 base, with 9 bases sitting between them. The CDR3 nucleotides read TGTGCCATCAGTGAGTCAGGAAGAGAGAACACTGAAGCTTTCTTT. Its protein is CAISESGRENTEAFF.

A remark on this clonotype: A junction end diverges from the germline sequence, so it may reflect a read error. This rearrangement joins TRBV11-1 to TRBJ2-7; 11 nucleotides match TRBD2. CDR1 and CDR2 from the germline V gene are SGHAT and FQDESV (reference sequence). The CDR3 has 15 residues. The chain's CDR3 is CANSLTSGRTYEPYF. The DNA for the CDR3 is TGTGCCAACAGCTTAACTAGCGGGAGAACCTACGAGCCGTACTTC.

The chain joins TRBV11-2 to TRBJ1-2; D is ambiguous. CDR3 size: 12 residues. The V and J ends lost 6 bases and 3 bases respectively, with 8 bases between them. Germline V gene lookup returns CDR1 SGHAT and CDR2 FQNNGV. The CDR3 region is CASSMRDYGYTF. CDR3 nucleotide sequence: TGTGCCAGCAGTATGCGTGACTATGGCTACACCTTC.